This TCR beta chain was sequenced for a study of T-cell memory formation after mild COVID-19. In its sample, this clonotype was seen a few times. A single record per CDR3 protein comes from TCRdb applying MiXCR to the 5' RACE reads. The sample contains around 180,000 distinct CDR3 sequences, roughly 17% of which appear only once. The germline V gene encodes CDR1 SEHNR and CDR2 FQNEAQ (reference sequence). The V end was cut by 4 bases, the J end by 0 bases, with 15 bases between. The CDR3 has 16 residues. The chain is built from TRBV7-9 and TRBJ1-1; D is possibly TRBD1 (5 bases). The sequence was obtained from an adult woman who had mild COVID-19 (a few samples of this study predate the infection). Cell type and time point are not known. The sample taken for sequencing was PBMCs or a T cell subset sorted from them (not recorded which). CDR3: CASSWVGDSLNTEAFF. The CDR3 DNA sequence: TGTGCCAGCAGCTGGGTGGGTGACAGCTTGAACACTGAAGCTTTCTTT.